This TCR beta chain was captured by sequencing in a study of cytomegalovirus exposure and HLA in healthy donors. Study-level information: In terms of ancestry, the Caucasian-associated cluster contained 75% to 85% of the approximately 380 genotyped donors. Study results and caveats: About 180 TCR beta chains were listed as cytomegalovirus-associated. Presence/absence analyses assumed roughly uniform sequencing depth across donors.

Notes on this clone: No antigen is known for it.

The PCR had 60 Vbeta and 13 Jbeta primers. The repertoire was sequenced with immunoSEQ multiplex PCR; TCRdb's copy has only in-frame clones and lacks some. Of over 150,000 clones in the sample, around 81% were seen once. The sequenced sample consisted of PBMCs. The TCR sequence derives from a woman in her thirties in good health and CMV-seronegative.

The CDR3 nucleotides are TGTGCCAGCAGCTTGCTCTCTGGAACAGCTAATTCACCCCTCCACTTT. This translates into CASSLLSGTANSPLHF. The chain uses TRBV5-8 and TRBJ1-6; no clear D gene. The germline CDR1 and CDR2 sequences are SGHTS and YDEGEE. CDR3 length: 16 amino acids. Trimming took off 1 base at V and 6 bases at J, with 14 bases between the two ends.